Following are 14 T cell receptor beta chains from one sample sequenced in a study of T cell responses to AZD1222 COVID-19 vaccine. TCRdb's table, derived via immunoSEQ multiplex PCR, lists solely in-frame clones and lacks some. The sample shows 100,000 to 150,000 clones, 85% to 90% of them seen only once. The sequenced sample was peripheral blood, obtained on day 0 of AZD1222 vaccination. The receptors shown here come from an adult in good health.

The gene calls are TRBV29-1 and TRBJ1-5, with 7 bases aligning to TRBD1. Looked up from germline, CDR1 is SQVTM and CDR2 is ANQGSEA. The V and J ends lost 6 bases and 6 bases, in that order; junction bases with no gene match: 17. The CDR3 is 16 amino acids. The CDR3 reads CSVILKSTGPGQPQHF. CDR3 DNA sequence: TGCAGCGTCATCCTTAAATCGACAGGGCCGGGTCAGCCCCAGCATTTT. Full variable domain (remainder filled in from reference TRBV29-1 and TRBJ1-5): SAVISQKPSRDICQRGTSLTIQCQVDSQVTMMFWYRQQPGQSLTLIATANQGSEATYESGFVIDKFPISRPNLTFSTLTVSNMSPEDSSIYLCSVILKSTGPGQPQHFGDGTRLSIL.

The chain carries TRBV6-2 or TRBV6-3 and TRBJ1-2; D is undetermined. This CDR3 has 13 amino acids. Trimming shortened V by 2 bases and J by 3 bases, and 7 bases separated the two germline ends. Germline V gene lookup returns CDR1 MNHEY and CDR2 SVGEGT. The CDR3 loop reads CASSYTGYYGYTF. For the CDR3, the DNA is TGTGCCAGCAGTTACACGGGGTACTATGGCTACACCTTC.

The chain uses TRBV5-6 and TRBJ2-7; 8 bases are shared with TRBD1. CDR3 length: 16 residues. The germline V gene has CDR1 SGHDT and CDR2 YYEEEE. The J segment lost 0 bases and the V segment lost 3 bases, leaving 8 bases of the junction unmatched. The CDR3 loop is CASSSLTGVGSYEQYF. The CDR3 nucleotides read TGTGCCAGCAGCTCTTTGACAGGGGTTGGCTCCTACGAGCAGTACTTC. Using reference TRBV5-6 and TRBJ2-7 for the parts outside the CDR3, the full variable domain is DAGVTQSPTHLIKTRGQQVTLRCSPKSGHDTVSWYQQALGQGPQFIFQYYEEEERQRGNFPDRFSGHQFPNYSSELNVNALLLGDSALYLCASSSLTGVGSYEQYFGPGTRLTVT.

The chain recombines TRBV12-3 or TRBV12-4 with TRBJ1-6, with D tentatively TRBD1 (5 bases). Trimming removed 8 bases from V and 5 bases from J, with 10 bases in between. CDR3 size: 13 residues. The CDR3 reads CASGPGDNSPLHF. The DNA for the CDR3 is TGTGCCAGCGGGCCGGGGGATAATTCACCCCTCCACTTT.

The CDR3 sequence is CATSRPDRGRAGELFF. CDR3 sequence (DNA): TGTGCCACCAGCAGACCCGACAGGGGCAGGGCCGGGGAGCTGTTTTTT. V gene TRBV15 combines with J gene TRBJ2-2; 8 positions agree with TRBD1. The CDR3 loop spans 16 amino acids. Germline values: CDR1 LNHNV, CDR2 YYDKDF (reference sequence). Losses at the gene ends were 2 bases for V and 6 bases for J; bases not matched to a gene: 8.

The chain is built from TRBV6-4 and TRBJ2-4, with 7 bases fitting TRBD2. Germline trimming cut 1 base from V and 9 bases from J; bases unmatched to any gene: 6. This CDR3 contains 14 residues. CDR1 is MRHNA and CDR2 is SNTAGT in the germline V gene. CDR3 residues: CASSDWEGVGIQYF. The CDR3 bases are TGTGCCAGCAGTGACTGGGAGGGAGTAGGCATTCAGTACTTC.

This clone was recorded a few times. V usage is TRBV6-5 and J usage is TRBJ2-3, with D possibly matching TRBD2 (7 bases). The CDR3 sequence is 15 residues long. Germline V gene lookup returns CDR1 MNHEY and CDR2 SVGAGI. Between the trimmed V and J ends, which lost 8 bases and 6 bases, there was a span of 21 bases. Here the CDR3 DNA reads TGTGCCAGCCAACCAGAGGCGGGGGCGGGGGATACGCAGTATTTT. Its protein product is CASQPEAGAGDTQYF.

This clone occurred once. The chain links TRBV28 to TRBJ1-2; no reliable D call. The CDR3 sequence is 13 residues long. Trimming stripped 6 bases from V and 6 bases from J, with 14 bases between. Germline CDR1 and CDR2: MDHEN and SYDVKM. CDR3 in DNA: TGTGCCAGCAGCTCGCCATCGACCAATGGCTACACCTTC. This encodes CASSSPSTNGYTF.

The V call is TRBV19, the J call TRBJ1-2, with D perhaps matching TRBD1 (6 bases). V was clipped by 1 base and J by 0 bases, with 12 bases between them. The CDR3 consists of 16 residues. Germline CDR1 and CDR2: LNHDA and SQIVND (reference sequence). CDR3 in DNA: TGTGCCAGTAGTATAGTCAAACAGGGAGCTAACTATGGCTACACCTTC. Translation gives CASSIVKQGANYGYTF.

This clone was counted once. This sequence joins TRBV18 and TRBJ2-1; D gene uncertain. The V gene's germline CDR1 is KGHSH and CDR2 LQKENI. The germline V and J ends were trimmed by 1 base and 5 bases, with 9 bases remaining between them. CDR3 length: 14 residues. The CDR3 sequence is CASSPLLGHNEQFF. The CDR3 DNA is TGTGCCAGCTCACCACTTTTAGGGCACAATGAGCAGTTCTTC.

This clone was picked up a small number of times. The CDR3 loop reads CASSYGTENYGYTF. CDR3 DNA: TGTGCCAGCAGTTACGGGACCGAGAACTATGGCTACACCTTC. The genes are TRBV6-6 and TRBJ1-2; a weak D match, TRBD1 (5 bases). The V gene lost 2 bases and the J gene lost 2 bases, with 9 bases spanning the gap. This CDR3 spans 14 amino acids. Germline loops: CDR1 MNHNY, CDR2 SVGAGI (reference sequence).

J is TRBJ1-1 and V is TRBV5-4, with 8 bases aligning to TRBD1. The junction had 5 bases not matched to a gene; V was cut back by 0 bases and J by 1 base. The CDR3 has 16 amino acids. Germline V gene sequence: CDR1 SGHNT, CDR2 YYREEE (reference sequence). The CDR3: CASSLGAGGPNTEAFF. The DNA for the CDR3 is TGTGCCAGCAGCTTGGGGGCAGGGGGCCCGAACACTGAAGCTTTCTTT.

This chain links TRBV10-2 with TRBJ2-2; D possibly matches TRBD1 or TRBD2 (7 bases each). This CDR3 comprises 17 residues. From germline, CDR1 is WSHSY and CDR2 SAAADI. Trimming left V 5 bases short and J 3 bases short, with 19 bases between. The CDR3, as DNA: TGCGCCAGCAGTCGAGGCTGGGCAGGGGGGGACACCGGGGAGCTGTTTTTT. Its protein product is CASSRGWAGGDTGELFF.

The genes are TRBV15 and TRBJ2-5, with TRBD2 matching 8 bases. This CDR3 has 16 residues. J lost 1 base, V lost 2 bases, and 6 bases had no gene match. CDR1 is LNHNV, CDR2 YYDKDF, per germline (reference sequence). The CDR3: CATSRRSGGPQETQYF. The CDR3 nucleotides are TGTGCCACCAGCAGAAGGTCGGGGGGGCCCCAAGAGACCCAGTACTTC.